This TCR beta chain was sequenced in a study of beta chain features in type 1 diabetes. The CDR3 contains 15 residues. V trimming: 6 bases; J trimming: 4 bases; junction bases outside the gene matches: 5. Germline V gene sequence: CDR1 MNHEY, CDR2 SVGAGI. The sequenced template was cDNA made from the entire isolated RNA. Here immunoSEQ multiplex PCR was the method, and the copy in TCRdb shows in-frame clones only, minus some. The sample gives 300,000 to 450,000 clones, roughly a fifth of which show up once; approximately 0.043% is in the top ten. Study results and limitations: More deletions and fewer insertions at VDJ junctions were found in patients with type 1 diabetes.

Note on this clone: Its antigen is not identified. Other DNA sequences in the same sample also yield this CDR3.

Sequences were obtained from naive CD4+ T cells from blood. The TCR sequence derives from a woman aged 18-29 years in good health. The genes are TRBV6-5 and TRBJ2-7, with 14 bases fitting TRBD2. In nucleotides, the CDR3 is TGTGCCAGCAGCTCGCGACTAGCGGGAGGGTACGAGCAGTACTTC. Translation: CASSSRLAGGYEQYF.